The sequence of this T cell receptor (beta chain) was determined in a study of T-cell reconstitution after alpha-beta-depleted transplantation in children (dated by TCRdb to the mid-2010s). With regard to the full study: The study quantitatively tracked T-cell immune reconstitution after TCRalphabeta/CD19-depleted allogeneic hematopoietic cell transplantation in children using TCR repertoire profiling.

A few counts support this clonotype. What this receptor recognizes is not known. No much larger clone is present one base from it, and per-base qualities are unavailable. Library generation was performed with PCR. The sequencer was an Illumina HiSeq 2500. TCR libraries were prepared with molecular barcoding, using unique molecular identifiers to normalize TCRbeta repertoire quantification. Through fastp at Q25 and MiXCR, TCRdb rebuilt clones from the public reads, retaining in-frame beta chains. When rows share a CDR3 protein, they turn into one entry using the most common DNA and genes. The sample includes 500,000 or so distinct CDR3 sequences, with about 31% observed a single time. The ten biggest clones cover approximately 2.3% of the sample. Clipping removes 5 bases from V and 6 bases from J, with 9 as the unmatched junction base count. The CDR3, from cysteine to phenylalanine, totals 14 residues. Here the CDR3 DNA is all that survives: 42 bases in frame from base 1. CDR1 and CDR2 are read off the germline V gene (reference sequence) as MNHEY and SMNVEV.

This TCR was sampled from a human donor who donated a stem cell graft to a child with aplastic anemia. This sequence uses TRBV27 and TRBJ1-2; 7 middle bases align to TRBD1. The sample here was PBMCs from the stem cell graft donor, taken from the stem cell graft. The nucleotide sequence is TGTGCCAGCAGTACCGAGACAGGGTCGAATGGCTACACCTTC. Its product reads: CASSTETGSNGYTF.